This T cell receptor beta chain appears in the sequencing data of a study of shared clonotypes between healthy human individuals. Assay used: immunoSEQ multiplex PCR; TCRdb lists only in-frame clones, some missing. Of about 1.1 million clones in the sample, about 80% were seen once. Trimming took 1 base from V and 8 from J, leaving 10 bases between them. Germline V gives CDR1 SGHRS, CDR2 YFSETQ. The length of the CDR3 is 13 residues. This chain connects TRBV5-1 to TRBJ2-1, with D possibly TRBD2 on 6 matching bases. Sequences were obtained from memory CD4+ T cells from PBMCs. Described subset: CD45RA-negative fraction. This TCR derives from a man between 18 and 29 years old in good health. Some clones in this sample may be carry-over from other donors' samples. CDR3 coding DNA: TGCGCCAGCAGCTTGATCCCGGGGGATGAGCAGTTCTTC. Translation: CASSLIPGDEQFF.